Below are 23 T cell receptor beta chains sequenced from a single sample in a study of STAT3 mutations in large granular lymphocyte leukemia. General study points: In T-cell large granular lymphocyte leukemia, about half of patients showed multiple immunodominant subclonotypes.

The data were produced by immunoSEQ multiplex PCR, yet TCRdb's version contains in-frame clones alone and is incomplete. The sample contains roughly 11,000 clones, about 85% of which appear only once. Antigens for these TCRs are unknown. The sequencing input was peripheral blood mononuclear cells. These receptors were obtained from a man older than 75 with T-cell large granular lymphocyte leukemia. Some clones in this sample may be carry-over from other donors' samples.

This clone has only one observation. The V and J genes are TRBV7-2 and TRBJ1-2; perhaps TRBD1 as D (5 bases). V was cut by 6 bases and J by 8 bases, with 19 bases left in between. Looked up from germline, CDR1 is SGHTA and CDR2 is FQGNSA. The CDR3 extends over 14 amino acids. CDR3 in amino acids: CASSSPGTANGYTF. The CDR3 bases are TGTGCCAGCAGTTCCCCCGGGACCGCTAACGGCTACACCTTC.

This clone has a single count. The CDR3 reads CASSSRGTQYF. In DNA, the CDR3 is TGTGCCAGCAGCTCCCGGGGGACCCAGTACTTC. The chain has TRBV7-2 and TRBJ2-5, with a tentative D call TRBD2 (5 bases). In germline, CDR1 is SGHTA, CDR2 FQGNSA. The CDR3 has 11 amino acids. The V end lost 4 bases, the J end lost 7 bases, and 7 bases lay between the germline ends.

This clone showed up just once. CDR3 sequence (DNA): TGTGCCACCTCGCGACAGGGGGCTGGTGAGCAGTTCTTC. This translates into CATSRQGAGEQFF. This chain links TRBV27 with TRBJ2-1; 10 positions match TRBD1. Germline values: CDR1 MNHEY, CDR2 SMNVEV (reference sequence). Trimming cost V 10 bases and J 9 bases; bases outside gene matches: 9. The CDR3 is made up of 13 amino acids.

The chain employs TRBV18 and TRBJ1-1; D is undetermined. This CDR3 region has 14 residues. V was clipped by 1 base and J by 1 base, with 7 bases between them. Germline CDR1 is KGHSH and CDR2 is LQKENI. CDR3: CASSPQGANTEAFF. The CDR3 region has the DNA TGTGCCAGCTCACCACAGGGCGCGAACACTGAAGCTTTCTTT.

The chain couples TRBV7-2 to TRBJ2-7; D unresolved. In germline, CDR1 is SGHTA, CDR2 FQGNSA. Trimming took off 1 base at V and 3 bases at J, with 13 bases between the two ends. The CDR3 is 15 residues long. CDR3 in amino acids: CASSLVPERSYEQYF. CDR3 DNA sequence: TGTGCCAGCAGCTTAGTCCCGGAACGGAGCTACGAGCAGTACTTC.

This clone was found a few times. The V gene is TRBV6-5, the J gene TRBJ1-2; 9 nucleotides line up with TRBD1. Germline V gives CDR1 MNHEY, CDR2 SVGAGI. The CDR3 spans 15 residues. With 5 bases clipped from V and 4 bases from J, the junction kept 8 bases outside the gene matches. The CDR3 loop is CASSQGQGMTYGYTF. CDR3 nucleotides: TGTGCCAGCAGTCAGGGACAGGGAATGACCTATGGCTACACCTTC.

The genes are TRBV20-1 and TRBJ2-7; D gene uncertain. Germline-derived CDR1 and CDR2 are DFQATT and SNEGSKA (reference sequence). The CDR3 totals 11 residues. Trimming pared 8 bases from V and 3 bases from J, leaving 11 bases between. This CDR3 reads CSLKGDYEQYF. The CDR3, as DNA: TGCAGTCTGAAAGGAGACTACGAGCAGTACTTC.

Worth noting for this clone: A junction end diverges from the germline sequence, so it may reflect a read error. The genes are TRBV7-6 and TRBJ2-5; D remains unclear. This CDR3 contains 13 residues. CDR1 is SGHVS and CDR2 is FNYEAQ in the germline V gene. CDR3 in amino acids: CASSSNTQETQYF. CDR3 nucleotide sequence: TGTGCCAGCAGCTCGAACACACAAGAAACCCAGTACTTC. The full variable domain, completed using reference TRBV7-6 and TRBJ2-5, is GAGVSQSPRYKVTKRGQDVALRCDPISGHVSLYWYRQALGQGPEFLTYFNYEAQQDKSGLPNDRFSAERPEGSISTLTIQRTEQRDSAMYRCASSSNTQETQYFGPGTRLLVL.

The V and J genes are TRBV27 and TRBJ1-4, with D possibly being TRBD1 (5 bases). Trimming took 5 bases from V and 3 from J, leaving 13 bases between them. The CDR3 length is 15 residues. Germline V gene data show CDR1 as MNHEY and CDR2 as SMNVEV (reference sequence). The chain's CDR3 is CASSPWGRPNEKLFF. CDR3 sequence (DNA): TGTGCCAGCAGTCCTTGGGGACGGCCTAATGAAAAACTGTTTTTT.

This chain connects TRBV18 to TRBJ1-6; D unresolved. The CDR3 runs 14 residues. Germline CDR1 reads KGHSH; CDR2 reads LQKENI. V lost 4 bases to trimming and J lost 5 bases, with 9 bases between them. The CDR3: CASSLGKDNSPLHF. For the CDR3, the DNA is TGTGCCAGCTCACTCGGGAAGGATAATTCACCCCTCCACTTT.

This clone was observed a few times. The V and J genes are TRBV7-8 and TRBJ2-7; TRBD1 is a possible D gene (6 bases). The CDR3 runs to 15 residues. CDR1 SGHVS and CDR2 FQNEAQ come from the germline V gene. The V end lost 1 base, the J end lost 3 bases, and 13 bases lay between the germline ends. For the CDR3, the DNA is TGTGCCAGCAGCTTAGGACAGGCTGGCGTCTACGAGCAGTACTTC. This encodes CASSLGQAGVYEQYF.

V and J are TRBV5-1 and TRBJ2-2, with TRBD1 matching over 10 bases. Losses at the gene ends were 4 bases for V and 2 bases for J; bases not matched to a gene: 11. This CDR3 region has 18 residues. CDR1 and CDR2 (germline): SGHRS, YFSETQ. CDR3 bases: TGCGCCAGCAGCCGACGCACAGGGACAGGGGCCAACACCGGGGAGCTGTTTTTT. Translating it yields CASSRRTGTGANTGELFF.

The rearrangement uses TRBV6-5 and TRBJ2-7, with 7 bases matching TRBD1. Germline V gene data show CDR1 as MNHEY and CDR2 as SVGAGI. The J segment lost 4 bases and the V segment lost 6 bases, leaving 12 bases of the junction unmatched. This CDR3 spans 15 amino acids. The CDR3 sequence: CASRKDRAGSYEQYF. The CDR3, as DNA: TGTGCCAGCAGGAAAGACAGGGCCGGATCGTACGAGCAGTACTTC.

The chain is built from TRBV4-2 and TRBJ1-6; 9 positions agree with TRBD1. Germline V lookup: CDR1 LGHNA, CDR2 YNFKEQ. The CDR3 consists of 18 residues. The ends lost 4 bases at V and 7 bases at J; junction bases unmatched: 14. The CDR3 here is CASSRDLSGTGSNSPLHF. The CDR3 nucleotides are TGTGCCAGCAGCCGGGACCTATCAGGGACAGGGTCGAATTCACCCCTCCACTTT.

This clone was detected a few times. The V gene is TRBV5-4, the J gene TRBJ1-2; D call uncertain. The CDR3 is 14 residues long. Germline CDR1 SGHNT, CDR2 YYREEE (reference sequence). V was cut by 4 bases and J by 2 bases, with 12 bases left in between. CDR3: CASSAGRSNYGYTF. The CDR3 coding sequence is TGTGCCAGCAGCGCCGGCCGATCAAACTATGGCTACACCTTC. The full variable domain, completed using reference TRBV5-4 and TRBJ1-2, is ETGVTQSPTHLIKTRGQQVTLRCSSQSGHNTVSWYQQALGQGPQFIFQYYREEENGRGNFPPRFSGLQFPNYSSELNVNALELDDSALYLCASSAGRSNYGYTFGSGTRLTVV.

This chain joins TRBV30 and TRBJ2-3; TRBD2 agrees at 7 bases. The CDR3 covers 13 residues. Germline CDR1 reads GTSNPN; CDR2 reads SVGIG (reference sequence). V lost 3 bases and J lost 2; bases outside the gene matches: 2. CDR3 DNA: TGTGCCTGGAGCGGGGGGATCACAGATACGCAGTATTTT. Translated: CAWSGGITDTQYF.

The rearrangement uses TRBV5-4 and TRBJ2-3, with D unclear. Germline CDR1 SGHNT, CDR2 YYREEE (reference sequence). Trimming left V 3 bases short and J 5 bases short, with 13 bases between. The CDR3 runs to 14 residues. CDR3 sequence (DNA): TGTGCCAGCAGCTCCCGAAGCAAGGAAGATACGCAGTATTTT. Protein: CASSSRSKEDTQYF.

The count of this clone is one. The chain employs TRBV7-9 and TRBJ1-2, with TRBD1 identical over 7 bases. Trimming took 1 base from V and 1 from J; bases not matched to a gene: 9. This CDR3 is 17 amino acids long. Germline assignment: CDR1 SEHNR and CDR2 FQNEAQ (reference sequence). For the CDR3, the DNA is TGTGCCAGCAGCTTAGTATTCGGGACAGCGATTAACTATGGCTACACCTTC. Translating it yields CASSLVFGTAINYGYTF. Looking up the rest from reference TRBV7-9 and TRBJ1-2 gives the full variable domain: DTGVSQNPRHKITKRGQNVTFRCDPISEHNRLYWYRQTLGQGPEFLTYFQNEAQLEKSRLLSDRFSAERPKGSFSTLEIQRTEQGDSAMYLCASSLVFGTAINYGYTFGSGTRLTVV.

CDR3 bases: TGTGCCTGCTTAGAGGTCCGCGAGGGCTATAATTCACCCCTCCACTTT. Amino acid sequence: CACLEVREGYNSPLHF. This chain connects TRBV7-9 to TRBJ1-6; D is uncertain. V dropped 11 bases and J dropped 3 bases, with 20 bases sitting between them. Per the germline V gene, CDR1 is SEHNR and CDR2 is FQNEAQ (reference sequence). The CDR3 is 16 residues long. Based on the CDR3 plus reference TRBV7-9 and TRBJ1-6, the full variable domain is DTGVSQNPRHKITKRGQNVTFRCDPISEHNRLYWYRQTLGQGPEFLTYFQNEAQLEKSRLLSDRFSAERPKGSFSTLEIQRTEQGDSAMYLCACLEVREGYNSPLHFGNGTRLTVT.

The chain has TRBV7-9 and TRBJ1-2, with D unclear. The CDR3 is made up of 15 amino acids. V lost 3 bases to trimming and J lost 4 bases, with 15 bases between them. Germline V gene sequence: CDR1 SEHNR, CDR2 FQNEAQ (reference sequence). CDR3: CASSFAGPTSYGYTF. In DNA, the CDR3 is TGTGCCAGCAGCTTCGCGGGCCCGACATCCTATGGCTACACCTTC.

This chain joins TRBV5-4 and TRBJ2-5; weak D call: TRBD2 (5 bases). V lost 0 bases and J lost 13, with 16 bases in between. CDR3 length: 13 amino acids. Germline CDR1 and CDR2: SGHNT and YYREEE (reference sequence). The CDR3 DNA sequence: TGTGCCAGCAGCTTGGCGGGCCGGGATTCACGGTACTTC. Encoded protein: CASSLAGRDSRYF.

The chain employs TRBV5-4 and TRBJ2-3; 9 nucleotides align to TRBD2. Per the germline V gene, CDR1 is SGHNT and CDR2 is YYREEE (reference sequence). The CDR3 has 13 residues. Trimming cost V 4 bases and J 3 bases; bases outside gene matches: 0. The CDR3 sequence is CASSLAGTDTQYF. CDR3 bases: TGTGCCAGCAGCCTAGCGGGGACAGATACGCAGTATTTT.

The V and J genes are TRBV19 and TRBJ2-5, with D possibly TRBD1 on 6 matching bases. Trimming took off 2 bases at V and 4 bases at J, with 8 bases between the two ends. This CDR3 has 13 residues. CDR1 and CDR2 from the germline V gene are LNHDA and SQIVND (reference sequence). The chain's CDR3 is CASSIIGGETQYF. The CDR3 DNA reads TGTGCCAGTAGTATAATAGGGGGAGAGACCCAGTACTTC.